A selection of T cell receptor beta chains follows, all from one sample in a study of siplizumab effects on memory and regulatory T cells. Clones were read by immunoSEQ multiplex PCR, and TCRdb kept only the in-frame ones, dropping some. The sample includes 90,000 to 140,000 clones, roughly 91% of them seen just once. The sample was CD4+ T cells sorted from blood. The receptor source for this set is a human donor in good health. Each CDR3 is given with its conserved first and last residue. D genes are given only for firm matches. Clone size is stated in some rows and not others, as once, few, many or a class when expanded.

v_call: TRBV11-3; d_call: .; j_call: TRBJ2-7; clone_size: .; cdr3_aa: CASSPGLLYEQYF; cdr3_nt: TGTGCCAGCAGCCCGGGCCTTTTGTACGAGCAGTACTTC
v_call: TRBV5-6; d_call: .; j_call: TRBJ1-1; clone_size: .; cdr3_aa: CASSLNGGYSEAFF; cdr3_nt: TGTGCCAGCAGCTTGAACGGAGGGTATAGTGAAGCTTTCTTT
v_call: TRBV10-3; d_call: .; j_call: TRBJ2-6; clone_size: .; cdr3_aa: CAMGAGANVLTF; cdr3_nt: TGTGCCATGGGCGCTGGGGCCAACGTCCTGACTTTC
v_call: TRBV7-9; d_call: .; j_call: TRBJ2-1; clone_size: few; cdr3_aa: CASSPKRPGLEDNEQFF; cdr3_nt: TGTGCCAGCAGCCCCAAACGGCCAGGGCTCGAAGACAATGAGCAGTTCTTC
v_call: TRBV5-5; d_call: TRBD1; j_call: TRBJ1-2; clone_size: .; cdr3_aa: CASSLVSAGGPNYGYTF; cdr3_nt: TGTGCCAGCAGCTTGGTTTCCGCAGGGGGCCCTAACTATGGCTACACCTTC
v_call: TRBV5-5; d_call: .; j_call: TRBJ2-2; clone_size: .; cdr3_aa: CASSSPGSAGELFF; cdr3_nt: TGTGCCAGCAGCTCCCCAGGAAGCGCCGGGGAGCTGTTTTTT
v_call: TRBV19; d_call: .; j_call: TRBJ2-7; clone_size: .; cdr3_aa: CASSIAGSNYEQYF; cdr3_nt: TGTGCCAGTAGTATAGCTGGTAGCAACTACGAGCAGTACTTC
v_call: TRBV29-1; d_call: .; j_call: TRBJ2-1; clone_size: .; cdr3_aa: CSAIKIGPAYNEQFF; cdr3_nt: TGCAGCGCTATAAAAATAGGGCCCGCCTACAATGAGCAGTTCTTC
v_call: TRBV5-8; d_call: .; j_call: TRBJ1-2; clone_size: .; cdr3_aa: CASSMSPGFTNYGYTF; cdr3_nt: TGTGCCAGCAGCATGAGTCCGGGCTTTACTAACTATGGCTACACCTTC
v_call: TRBV5-4; d_call: TRBD2; j_call: TRBJ2-7; clone_size: .; cdr3_aa: CASSTPPASGNDEQYF; cdr3_nt: TGTGCCAGCAGCACCCCCCCGGCTAGCGGGAACGACGAGCAGTACTTC
v_call: TRBV7-2; d_call: .; j_call: TRBJ2-7; clone_size: few; cdr3_aa: CASSLNRVGGLGF; cdr3_nt: TGTGCCAGCAGCTTAAATCGCGTAGGGGGTCTGGGCTTC
v_call: TRBV7-9; d_call: TRBD1; j_call: TRBJ1-1; clone_size: few; cdr3_aa: CASSSRQGATEAFF; cdr3_nt: TGTGCCAGCAGCTCCCGACAGGGCGCCACTGAAGCTTTCTTT
v_call: TRBV6-6; d_call: .; j_call: TRBJ1-1; clone_size: .; cdr3_aa: CASSQPQRNTEAFF; cdr3_nt: TGTGCCAGCAGTCAACCGCAGAGAAACACTGAAGCTTTCTTT
v_call: TRBV2; d_call: .; j_call: TRBJ2-7; clone_size: .; cdr3_aa: CASVGQGSSEQYF; cdr3_nt: TGTGCCAGCGTGGGGCAGGGTTCGTCCGAGCAGTACTTC
v_call: TRBV30; d_call: .; j_call: TRBJ1-2; clone_size: .; cdr3_aa: CAWTETGYFYGYTF; cdr3_nt: TGTGCCTGGACCGAGACAGGATACTTCTATGGCTACACCTTC
v_call: TRBV9; d_call: .; j_call: TRBJ1-6; clone_size: .; cdr3_aa: CASSHGTRNSPLHF; cdr3_nt: TGTGCCAGCAGCCACGGGACTCGGAATTCACCCCTCCACTTT
v_call: TRBV15; d_call: .; j_call: TRBJ2-2; clone_size: .; cdr3_aa: CATSRDLPNTGELFF; cdr3_nt: TGTGCCACCAGCAGAGATTTACCGAACACCGGGGAGCTGTTTTTT
v_call: TRBV5-6; d_call: .; j_call: TRBJ2-3; clone_size: .; cdr3_aa: CASSPLGGTRTDTQYF; cdr3_nt: TGTGCCAGCAGCCCCCTTGGCGGGACACGCACAGATACGCAGTATTTT
v_call: TRBV6-1; d_call: .; j_call: TRBJ1-2; clone_size: .; cdr3_aa: CASSAVIPFPYGYTF; cdr3_nt: TGTGCCAGCAGTGCCGTTATCCCTTTTCCCTATGGCTACACCTTC
v_call: TRBV18; d_call: .; j_call: TRBJ2-7; clone_size: .; cdr3_aa: CASSADPYEQYF; cdr3_nt: TGTGCCAGCTCGGCAGACCCATACGAGCAGTACTTC
v_call: TRBV4-1; d_call: .; j_call: TRBJ2-2; clone_size: .; cdr3_aa: CASSQVGGGTRTGELFF; cdr3_nt: TGCGCCAGCAGCCAAGTTGGGGGAGGCACGAGAACCGGGGAGCTGTTTTTT
v_call: TRBV5-1; d_call: TRBD2; j_call: TRBJ2-1; clone_size: .; cdr3_aa: CASSLAGTSGNEQFF; cdr3_nt: TGCGCCAGCAGCTTGGCTGGGACTAGCGGGAATGAGCAGTTCTTC
v_call: TRBV14; d_call: .; j_call: TRBJ2-7; clone_size: .; cdr3_aa: CASSHGPEQYF; cdr3_nt: TGTGCCAGCAGCCACGGCCCCGAGCAGTACTTC
v_call: TRBV9; d_call: TRBD1; j_call: TRBJ2-2; clone_size: .; cdr3_aa: CASSLGQATGELFF; cdr3_nt: TGTGCCAGCAGCTTAGGACAGGCGACCGGGGAGCTGTTTTTT
v_call: TRBV5-1; d_call: TRBD1; j_call: TRBJ2-1; clone_size: .; cdr3_aa: CASSLITGTGNNEQFF; cdr3_nt: TGCGCCAGCAGCTTAATTACCGGGACAGGGAACAATGAGCAGTTCTTC
v_call: TRBV7-9; d_call: TRBD1; j_call: TRBJ1-2; clone_size: .; cdr3_aa: CASSLDRGQGGYTF; cdr3_nt: TGTGCCAGCAGCCTCGACAGGGGGCAGGGGGGCTACACCTTC
v_call: TRBV30; d_call: TRBD1; j_call: TRBJ1-5; clone_size: .; cdr3_aa: CAWSAGQGDQPQHF; cdr3_nt: TGTGCCTGGAGTGCGGGACAGGGGGATCAGCCCCAGCATTTT
v_call: TRBV6-1; d_call: .; j_call: TRBJ1-5; clone_size: .; cdr3_aa: CASSELGGNQPQHF; cdr3_nt: TGTGCCAGCAGTGAACTGGGTGGGAATCAGCCCCAGCATTTT
v_call: TRBV6-1; d_call: TRBD1; j_call: TRBJ1-2; clone_size: once; cdr3_aa: CASSPGTGGPYGYTF; cdr3_nt: TGTGCCAGCAGTCCCGGGACAGGGGGTCCCTATGGCTACACCTTC
v_call: TRBV15; d_call: TRBD2; j_call: TRBJ2-5; clone_size: .; cdr3_aa: CATSRGGLAGAVGETQYF; cdr3_nt: TGTGCCACCAGCAGAGGGGGACTAGCGGGAGCGGTAGGGGAGACCCAGTACTTC
v_call: TRBV6-1; d_call: TRBD1; j_call: TRBJ1-5; clone_size: .; cdr3_aa: CASSGPTGGSQPQHF; cdr3_nt: TGTGCCAGCAGTGGACCTACAGGGGGCTCCCAGCCCCAGCATTTT
v_call: TRBV5-1; d_call: .; j_call: TRBJ2-7; clone_size: .; cdr3_aa: CASSLGHPAMGYEQYF; cdr3_nt: TGCGCCAGCAGCCTCGGACACCCCGCCATGGGCTACGAGCAGTACTTC
v_call: TRBV30; d_call: .; j_call: TRBJ1-1; clone_size: .; cdr3_aa: CAWSAQGSTEAFF; cdr3_nt: TGTGCCTGGAGTGCACAGGGCTCAACTGAAGCTTTCTTT
v_call: TRBV5-1; d_call: TRBD2; j_call: TRBJ2-5; clone_size: .; cdr3_aa: CASSLARLAGGPFQETQYF; cdr3_nt: TGCGCCAGCAGCTTGGCGAGACTAGCGGGAGGGCCTTTTCAAGAGACCCAGTACTTC
v_call: TRBV2; d_call: TRBD2; j_call: TRBJ2-7; clone_size: .; cdr3_aa: CASLRTSGDHEQYF; cdr3_nt: TGTGCCAGTCTCAGGACTAGCGGGGACCACGAGCAGTACTTC
v_call: TRBV6-6; d_call: .; j_call: TRBJ2-2; clone_size: .; cdr3_aa: CASTPLNTGELFF; cdr3_nt: TGTGCCAGCACCCCCTTGAACACCGGGGAGCTGTTTTTT
v_call: TRBV6-6; d_call: .; j_call: TRBJ1-2; clone_size: .; cdr3_aa: CASSKANYGYTF; cdr3_nt: TGTGCCAGCAGTAAGGCGAACTATGGCTACACCTTC
v_call: TRBV14; d_call: TRBD2; j_call: TRBJ2-3; clone_size: once; cdr3_aa: CASSLLTSGSTDTQYF; cdr3_nt: TGTGCCAGCAGCCTGTTGACTAGCGGCTCCACAGATACGCAGTATTTT
v_call: TRBV27; d_call: .; j_call: TRBJ2-7; clone_size: .; cdr3_aa: CASRQGYEQYF; cdr3_nt: TGTGCCAGCAGACAGGGCTACGAGCAGTACTTC
v_call: TRBV29-1; d_call: .; j_call: TRBJ2-2; clone_size: once; cdr3_aa: CSVGTTRSSAGELFF; cdr3_nt: TGCAGCGTTGGAACCACCCGAAGTTCCGCCGGGGAGCTGTTTTTT
v_call: TRBV15; d_call: .; j_call: TRBJ1-2; clone_size: .; cdr3_aa: CATSRGTDYGYTF; cdr3_nt: TGTGCCACCAGCAGAGGGACAGATTATGGCTACACCTTC
v_call: TRBV6-5; d_call: .; j_call: TRBJ1-2; clone_size: .; cdr3_aa: CASSQGGYSGYTF; cdr3_nt: TGTGCCAGCAGCCAGGGAGGGTACAGCGGCTACACCTTC
v_call: TRBV11-1; d_call: .; j_call: TRBJ2-5; clone_size: .; cdr3_aa: CASSLATITAQETQYF; cdr3_nt: TGTGCCAGCAGCTTAGCGACCATAACAGCACAAGAGACCCAGTACTTC
v_call: TRBV29-1; d_call: TRBD2; j_call: TRBJ2-7; clone_size: .; cdr3_aa: CSVSGTGAYEQYF; cdr3_nt: TGCAGCGTGAGCGGGACGGGGGCCTACGAGCAGTACTTC
v_call: TRBV5-1; d_call: TRBD2; j_call: TRBJ2-1; clone_size: once; cdr3_aa: CASSVSSGTSDEQFF; cdr3_nt: TGCGCCAGCAGCGTCTCTTCCGGGACTAGCGACGAGCAGTTCTTC
v_call: TRBV12-5; d_call: TRBD1; j_call: TRBJ1-3; clone_size: .; cdr3_aa: CASGLRGALYGNTIYF; cdr3_nt: TGTGCTAGTGGTCTCAGGGGGGCATTATATGGAAACACCATATATTTT
v_call: TRBV4-2; d_call: .; j_call: TRBJ1-3; clone_size: .; cdr3_aa: CASSQDPFYSGNTIYF; cdr3_nt: TGTGCCAGCAGCCAAGACCCCTTTTACTCTGGAAACACCATATATTTT
v_call: TRBV10-3; d_call: .; j_call: TRBJ2-3; clone_size: .; cdr3_aa: CAISEAETDTQYF; cdr3_nt: TGTGCCATCAGTGAAGCGGAGACAGATACGCAGTATTTT
v_call: TRBV5-1; d_call: .; j_call: TRBJ1-1; clone_size: once; cdr3_aa: CASSLGAGTEAFF; cdr3_nt: TGCGCCAGCAGCTTGGGGGCGGGCACTGAAGCTTTCTTT
v_call: TRBV5-1; d_call: TRBD2; j_call: TRBJ2-1; clone_size: once; cdr3_aa: CASTGLAGVYNEQFF; cdr3_nt: TGCGCCAGCACCGGACTAGCGGGGGTATACAATGAGCAGTTCTTC
v_call: TRBV28; d_call: .; j_call: TRBJ1-2; clone_size: .; cdr3_aa: CASSIYYGYTF; cdr3_nt: TGTGCCAGTTCGATTTACTATGGCTACACCTTC
v_call: TRBV4-2; d_call: TRBD2; j_call: TRBJ2-5; clone_size: .; cdr3_aa: CASSLRLAEQETQYF; cdr3_nt: TGTGCCAGCAGCCTCCGACTAGCGGAGCAAGAGACCCAGTACTTC
v_call: TRBV19; d_call: .; j_call: TRBJ1-1; clone_size: .; cdr3_aa: CASTAAAGAEAFF; cdr3_nt: TGTGCCAGTACCGCGGCAGCGGGGGCTGAAGCTTTCTTT
v_call: TRBV9; d_call: .; j_call: TRBJ2-2; clone_size: .; cdr3_aa: CASSVDQGSGELFF; cdr3_nt: TGTGCCAGCAGCGTAGACCAGGGCTCCGGGGAGCTGTTTTTT
v_call: TRBV19; d_call: .; j_call: TRBJ2-7; clone_size: .; cdr3_aa: CASSIGGSPYEQYF; cdr3_nt: TGTGCCAGTAGTATAGGTGGGAGCCCCTACGAGCAGTACTTC